The 25 T cell receptor beta chains in this list originate from one sample, sequenced in a study of cytomegalovirus exposure and HLA in healthy donors. It was with 60 Vbeta and 13 Jbeta primers that the PCR ran. Only in-frame clones appear in the TCRdb table, and some are missing; sequencing was by immunoSEQ multiplex PCR. This table has approximately 190,000 clones, approximately 79% appearing once. Material: PBMCs. These TCRs come from a man aged 40-50 years in good health and CMV-seropositive.

This clone was seen a single time. The CDR3 DNA is TGTGCCAGCAGTGTACAGGACCACCAAGAGACCCAGTACTTC. Residues: CASSVQDHQETQYF. The genes are TRBV2 and TRBJ2-5; tentatively, D is TRBD1 (5 bases). The V gene's germline CDR1 is SNHLY and CDR2 FYNNEI. Trimming stripped 4 bases from V and 0 bases from J, with 9 bases between. The CDR3 totals 14 residues.

This sequence joins TRBV5-1 and TRBJ2-5; D not resolved. With 1 base removed from V and 6 bases from J, the gap between germline ends came to 10 bases. This CDR3 region has 13 residues. Germline V gene data show CDR1 as SGHRS and CDR2 as YFSETQ. In DNA form, the CDR3 reads TGCGCCAGCAGCTTGAATTTCGCGAAGACCCAGTACTTC. Protein: CASSLNFAKTQYF.

This chain connects TRBV25-1 to TRBJ1-6; TRBD1 is a possible D gene (6 bases). CDR1 and CDR2 (germline): MGHDK, SYGVNS. The CDR3 totals 13 residues. V shed 11 bases and J shed 5 bases, with 13 bases lying between them. The CDR3 loop is CASRDTHNSPLHF. The CDR3 bases are TGTGCCTCCCGGGACACCCATAATTCACCCCTCCACTTT.

The V gene is TRBV28, the J gene TRBJ2-7; a weak D match, TRBD1 (6 bases). The CDR3 loop spans 13 amino acids. V was trimmed by 5 bases and J by 5 bases, leaving 13 bases between them. Germline assignment: CDR1 MDHEN and CDR2 SYDVKM. CDR3 coding DNA: TGTGCCAGCAGTGCCACAGGGTTACACGAGCAGTACTTC. Translating it yields CASSATGLHEQYF.

This chain links TRBV7-2 with TRBJ2-2; a possible D gene is TRBD1 (8 bases). With 4 bases removed from V and 7 bases from J, the gap between germline ends came to 16 bases. CDR1 is SGHTA and CDR2 is FQGNSA in the germline V gene. There are 15 residues in the CDR3. The CDR3 is CASSSGLQGVGELFF. Written as DNA, the CDR3 is TGTGCCAGCAGCTCGGGACTACAGGGGGTCGGGGAGCTGTTTTTT. Supplemented by reference TRBV7-2 and TRBJ2-2, the full variable domain reads GAGVSQSPSNKVTEKGKDVELRCDPISGHTALYWYRQSLGQGLEFLIYFQGNSAPDKSGLPSDRFSAERTGGSVSTLTIQRTQQEDSAVYLCASSSGLQGVGELFFGEGSRLTVL.

The V call is TRBV2, the J call TRBJ1-4, with 7 nucleotides matching TRBD1. The CDR3 totals 14 residues. In germline, CDR1 is SNHLY, CDR2 FYNNEI. With 5 bases clipped from V and 2 bases from J, the junction kept 2 bases outside the gene matches. CDR3 DNA sequence: TGTGCCAGCAGTTTAGGGGGCACTAATGAAAAACTGTTTTTT. Protein product: CASSLGGTNEKLFF. Full variable domain (missing parts from reference TRBV2 and TRBJ1-4): EPEVTQTPSHQVTQMGQEVILRCVPISNHLYFYWYRQILGQKVEFLVSFYNNEISEKSEIFDDQFSVERPDGSNFTLKIRSTKLEDSAMYFCASSLGGTNEKLFFGSGTQLSVL.

This chain links TRBV5-1 with TRBJ1-5; 7 bases match TRBD1. The V segment lost 4 bases and the J segment 3 bases; nucleotides outside the gene matches: 4. Per germline, CDR1 SGHRS and CDR2 YFSETQ. The CDR3 has 14 residues. This CDR3 reads CASSLTGLNQPQHF. The CDR3 region has the DNA TGCGCCAGCAGCCTGACAGGGCTCAATCAGCCCCAGCATTTT.

The rearrangement links TRBV7-2 to TRBJ2-3; D not resolved. This CDR3 has 11 residues. With 4 bases removed from V and 4 bases from J, the gap between germline ends came to 3 bases. The germline gives CDR1 SGHTA, CDR2 FQGNSA. CDR3 nucleotide sequence: TGTGCCAGCAGCTCCGCAGATACGCAGTATTTT. This translates into CASSSADTQYF.

The rearrangement links TRBV25-1 to TRBJ2-2; D is uncertain. V was pared by 4 bases and J by 1 base, with 7 bases between. This CDR3 has 14 residues. The germline V gene encodes CDR1 MGHDK and CDR2 SYGVNS. CDR3 DNA: TGTGCCAGCAGTGTAAACTGGAACACCGGGGAGCTGTTTTTT. Amino acid sequence: CASSVNWNTGELFF.

The V gene is TRBV11-2, the J gene TRBJ2-3; TRBD2 matches 13 bases. The V gene's germline CDR1 is SGHAT and CDR2 FQNNGV. The V segment lost 1 base and the J segment 6 bases; nucleotides outside the gene matches: 1. The CDR3 extends over 15 amino acids. CDR3 protein: CASSLVTSGGDTQYF. The CDR3 DNA is TGTGCCAGCAGCTTAGTGACTAGCGGGGGGGATACGCAGTATTTT.

The chain employs TRBV5-1 and TRBJ2-3; 12 nucleotides match TRBD2. The V and J ends lost 4 bases and 5 bases, in that order; junction bases with no gene match: 11. The CDR3 covers 17 residues. Germline-derived CDR1 and CDR2 are SGHRS and YFSETQ. The CDR3 here is CASSPRLAGATGDTQYF. The DNA of the CDR3 is TGCGCCAGCAGCCCTCGACTAGCGGGGGCCACCGGAGATACGCAGTATTTT.

The gene calls are TRBV5-6 and TRBJ2-5; possibly TRBD2 for D (6 bases). Between the trimmed V and J ends, which lost 4 bases and 2 bases, there was a span of 15 bases. The germline V gene has CDR1 SGHDT and CDR2 YYEEEE. This CDR3 region has 15 residues. The CDR3 DNA sequence: TGTGCCAGCAGCGCCAACCGGGGGAATCAAGAGACCCAGTACTTC. Its translation: CASSANRGNQETQYF. Variable domain in full (rest from reference TRBV5-6 and TRBJ2-5): DAGVTQSPTHLIKTRGQQVTLRCSPKSGHDTVSWYQQALGQGPQFIFQYYEEEERQRGNFPDRFSGHQFPNYSSELNVNALLLGDSALYLCASSANRGNQETQYFGPGTRLLVL.

The genes are TRBV4-3 and TRBJ2-3, with 7 bases aligning to TRBD1. The CDR3 runs to 15 residues. Trimming at V came to 1 base and at J to 4 bases, leaving 5 bases not matched to a gene. CDR1 LGHNA and CDR2 YSLEER come from the germline V gene. CDR3 bases: TGCGCCAGCAGCCAAGGCGACAGGGTCCCAGATACGCAGTATTTT. Its translation: CASSQGDRVPDTQYF.

V gene TRBV6-5 combines with J gene TRBJ1-2; D is perhaps TRBD1 (6 bases). This CDR3 comprises 13 residues. Germline CDR1 reads MNHEY; CDR2 reads SVGAGI. Trimming removed 0 bases from V and 6 bases from J, with 8 bases in between. The CDR3 DNA reads TGTGCCAGCAGTTACTCCTACAGGGATGGCTACACCTTC. Translation gives CASSYSYRDGYTF.

This chain joins TRBV11-2 and TRBJ2-7; 11 bases fit TRBD1. J lost 6 bases, V lost 6 bases, and 7 bases had no gene match. The CDR3 contains 14 residues. CDR1 is SGHAT, CDR2 FQNNGV, per germline. This CDR3 is CASSRDRGFSEQYF. The CDR3 DNA is TGTGCCAGCAGTCGGGACAGGGGGTTCTCCGAGCAGTACTTC.

J is TRBJ2-3 and V is TRBV5-5, with D unclear. Germline V gene sequence: CDR1 SGHKS, CDR2 YYEKEE (reference sequence). The V end lost 0 bases, the J end lost 6 bases, and 11 bases lay between the germline ends. The CDR3 contains 14 residues. CDR3 amino acids: CASSLALGKDTQYF. The CDR3 DNA sequence: TGTGCCAGCAGCTTGGCCCTAGGCAAGGATACGCAGTATTTT.

This chain joins TRBV7-9 and TRBJ2-7, with D maybe TRBD2 (7 bases). Deletions cut 1 base from V and 2 bases from J, with 9 bases between. Germline assignment: CDR1 SEHNR and CDR2 FQNEAQ (reference sequence). There are 14 residues in the CDR3. The CDR3 here is CASSLEGGTYEQYF. The CDR3 DNA follows: TGTGCCAGCAGCTTAGAGGGGGGGACCTACGAGCAGTACTTC.

V usage is TRBV7-9 and J usage is TRBJ1-1; TRBD1 matches 7 bases. The J segment lost 0 bases and the V segment lost 2 bases, leaving 9 bases of the junction unmatched. The CDR3 spans 17 residues. CDR1 is SEHNR and CDR2 is FQNEAQ in the germline V gene (reference sequence). This chain's CDR3 is CASSLIGGRFLNTEAFF. In nucleotides, the CDR3 is TGTGCCAGCAGCTTAATAGGGGGCAGATTCCTGAACACTGAAGCTTTCTTT.

CDR3 sequence reads: CASSLTAGLPSYEQYF. The CDR3 DNA reads TGTGCCAGCAGTTTAACCGCAGGGCTACCCTCCTACGAGCAGTACTTC. The gene calls are TRBV6-5 and TRBJ2-7; weak D call: TRBD1 (5 bases). Germline CDR1 and CDR2: MNHEY and SVGAGI. The ends were cut back, 4 bases at V and 0 bases at J, with 16 bases in the middle. CDR3 length: 16 residues.

This sequence joins TRBV9 and TRBJ1-2; TRBD1 matches 7 bases. Germline CDR1 is SGDLS and CDR2 is YYNGEE. The CDR3 runs 12 residues. Trimming cost V 4 bases and J 5 bases; bases outside gene matches: 2. Here the CDR3 reads CASSPGGYGYTF. CDR3 sequence (DNA): TGTGCCAGCAGCCCAGGGGGATATGGCTACACCTTC.

This chain uses TRBV7-9 with TRBJ2-1, with D perhaps TRBD1 (6 bases). Germline CDR1 and CDR2: SEHNR and FQNEAQ (reference sequence). Trimming pared 5 bases from V and 12 bases from J, leaving 14 bases between. This CDR3 spans 12 amino acids. The CDR3 DNA sequence: TGTGCCAGCAGCGCCCAGGGGCGCGGGCAGTTCTTC. It encodes CASSAQGRGQFF.

The chain employs TRBV4-1 and TRBJ1-4, with a possible D match to TRBD1 (5 bases). V lost 3 bases to trimming and J lost 2 bases, with 13 bases between them. CDR1 is MGHRA and CDR2 is YSYEKL in the germline V gene. The CDR3 has 16 residues. The CDR3 is CASSHWGETTNEKLFF. The DNA for the CDR3 is TGCGCCAGCAGCCATTGGGGGGAGACGACTAATGAAAAACTGTTTTTT.

The chain combines TRBV25-1 with TRBJ2-7; no clear D. The ends were cut back, 6 bases at V and 1 base at J, with 13 bases in the middle. The CDR3 totals 14 residues. CDR1 is MGHDK, CDR2 SYGVNS, per germline. The DNA of the CDR3 is TGTGCCAGCAGATCCCCCGGCAGGTCCTACGAGCAGTACTTC. Its translation: CASRSPGRSYEQYF.

In its sample, this clone was seen a few times. The chain recombines TRBV6-6 with TRBJ1-1; weak D call: TRBD1 (6 bases). The CDR3 consists of 15 residues. The V gene lost 2 bases and the J gene lost 5 bases, with 15 bases spanning the gap. Germline assignment: CDR1 MNHNY and CDR2 SVGAGI (reference sequence). The CDR3 region has the DNA TGTGCCAGCAGTTACCGAGCAGGGGTGAGGACTGAAGCTTTCTTT. Translating gives CASSYRAGVRTEAFF.

The genes are TRBV27 and TRBJ2-1; the match to TRBD1 covers 8 bases. The V gene end was trimmed by 6 bases and the J gene end by 10 bases; junction bases not matched to a gene: 14. Germline V gene lookup returns CDR1 MNHEY and CDR2 SMNVEV (reference sequence). The CDR3 consists of 15 residues. The CDR3 DNA sequence: TGTGCCAGCAGCGACAATTCCTCAGGGGGCAGGGAGCAGTTCTTC. The encoded protein is CASSDNSSGGREQFF.